This is a list of T cell receptor beta chains from one sample in a study of T cell responses to AZD1222 COVID-19 vaccine. Only in-frame clones appear in the TCRdb table, and some are missing; sequencing was by immunoSEQ multiplex PCR. Among about 160,000 clones listed, roughly 94% were seen once. Sequenced here: peripheral blood, sampled 28 days after the second AZD1222 dose. The receptors derive from an adult who received the AZD1222 COVID-19 vaccine. CDR3s include the opening cysteine and the closing phenylalanine or tryptophan. Fields, in order: J gene, V gene, clone size, CDR3 protein. A row's size may be missing; if present it is once, few, many or a size class.

TRBJ1-1 | TRBV10-3 | once | CAISEGQSNTEAFF
TRBJ2-3 | TRBV21-1 | NA | CASKVPSGREDGFWYF
TRBJ2-7 | TRBV3-1/TRBV3-2 | NA | CASSPATKPYEQYF
TRBJ1-1 | TRBV12-5 | NA | CASGFQGTGTEAFF
TRBJ1-5 | TRBV6-6 | NA | CASRIDNSNQPQHF
TRBJ2-3 | TRBV2 | NA | CASNYRGRPDTQYF
TRBJ2-7 | TRBV21-1 | NA | CASSKAKGGEQGEQYF
TRBJ1-1 | TRBV27 | NA | CASRGVMNTEAFF
TRBJ2-3 | TRBV11-2 | NA | CASSHTDTQYF
TRBJ2-5 | TRBV2 | NA | CASAAGYLKETQYF
TRBJ2-1 | TRBV5-1 | NA | CASSLAGGRAANEQFF
TRBJ2-3 | TRBV4-1 | NA | CASSHPGWARETDTQYF
TRBJ1-6 | TRBV5-1 | NA | CASSQGQGANSPLHF
TRBJ2-1 | TRBV29-1 | NA | CSAGGGRGHNEQFF
TRBJ2-2 | TRBV2 | NA | CASSESGLNTGELFF
TRBJ1-1 | TRBV5-4 | NA | CASSLFLWFKGRGTEAFF
TRBJ2-7 | TRBV5-1 | NA | CASSLWVGVSYEQYF
TRBJ1-2 | TRBV29-1 | NA | CSVSSRGSDYGYTF
TRBJ2-2 | TRBV19 | NA | CASTLGPTNGELFF
TRBJ1-2 | TRBV12-3/TRBV12-4 | NA | CASSLAGGRYTF
TRBJ1-1 | TRBV6-5 | NA | CASSRLTSGYTEAFF
TRBJ1-5 | TRBV14 | NA | CASSQGGSQPQHF
TRBJ2-7 | TRBV5-1 | NA | CASSGVGSHSYEQYF
TRBJ2-7 | TRBV12-3/TRBV12-4 | NA | CASRAGRLEQYF
TRBJ2-7 | TRBV27 | NA | CASSLRQGLTYEQYF
TRBJ2-2 | TRBV6-4 | NA | CASSELGGELFF
TRBJ2-2 | TRBV19 | once | CASSPQRTGELFF
TRBJ2-7 | TRBV9 | NA | CASSLGTEEQYF
TRBJ1-4 | TRBV28 | once | CASSLRSIATNEKLFF
TRBJ2-3 | TRBV7-9 | NA | CASSFSFSQIADTQYF
TRBJ1-2 | TRBV6-5 | NA | CASSRGGSNGYTF
TRBJ2-7 | TRBV6-5 | NA | CASTERGAPPYEQYF
TRBJ2-1 | TRBV18 | NA | CASSPSLPEGEQFF
TRBJ2-7 | TRBV9 | NA | CASSVAVVTSVREQYF
TRBJ2-1 | TRBV27 | NA | CASSFVGAAYNEQFF
TRBJ1-6 | TRBV28 | NA | CASSANNSPLHF
TRBJ1-4 | TRBV7-6 | once | CASSSQTGRWFF
TRBJ1-5 | TRBV6-2/TRBV6-3 | NA | CASSYWGDNQPQHF
TRBJ1-6 | TRBV2 | NA | CASSGRQGNYNSPLHF
TRBJ1-2 | TRBV27 | NA | CASGLGTRYGYTF
TRBJ2-3 | TRBV9 | once | CASSESGGSTDTQYF
TRBJ2-7 | TRBV5-1 | once | CASSLGSREGVYEQYF
TRBJ2-2 | TRBV4-3 | NA | CASSQAGGANTGELFF
TRBJ2-1 | TRBV27 | NA | CASIKRLAGTYNEQFF
TRBJ1-5 | TRBV28 | NA | CASRTGEGNQPQHF
TRBJ1-2 | TRBV5-6 | NA | CASSPGPRGGGYTF
TRBJ1-6 | TRBV7-2 | once | CASSLALSTVRIYSPLHF
TRBJ2-1 | TRBV4-2 | NA | CASSQVGYAGDVYNEQFF
TRBJ2-7 | TRBV7-6 | few | CASSLGSSGSYEQYF
TRBJ2-1 | TRBV9 | NA | CASSAGLAGPNEQFF
TRBJ2-1 | TRBV19 | NA | CASSIVGTGGPGNEQFF
TRBJ2-1 | TRBV18 | NA | CASSPGFSYNEQFF